The 2 T cell receptor beta chains listed next were all sequenced from one sample in a study of blood T cell repertoires in COVID-19. Sequencing used immunoSEQ multiplex PCR; TCRdb keeps in-frame clones, though not all of them. The sample carries some 210,000 clones, over 75% recorded once. The sample consisted of PBMCs or T cells enriched from blood (not recorded which). The receptor source for this set is a man aged 30-40 years with acute COVID-19.

This clone was detected only a few times. The chain has TRBV18 and TRBJ1-2, with D tentatively TRBD1 (5 bases). CDR3 length: 13 residues. V was trimmed by 1 base and J by 8 bases, leaving 11 bases between them. CDR1 and CDR2 (germline): KGHSH, LQKENI. The CDR3 DNA sequence: TGTGCCAGCTCACCACGTTCGGGGGGAGGCTACACCTTC. Its protein product is CASSPRSGGGYTF.

The J gene is TRBJ2-5, the V gene TRBV9; the D gene is possibly TRBD1 (5 bases). The length of the CDR3 is 14 residues. The V end lost 3 bases, the J end lost 1 base, and 10 bases lay between the germline ends. Germline CDR1 is SGDLS and CDR2 is YYNGEE. CDR3 protein: CASSGGPAQETQYF. For the CDR3, the DNA is TGTGCCAGCAGCGGGGGCCCAGCCCAAGAGACCCAGTACTTC.